The T cell receptor (beta chain) under discussion was sequenced for a study of human T cells and chemical hapten exposure. Time point denoted: patch test 3, about 24 weeks after DPC sensitization. This sample's treatment: therapeutic diphenylcyclopropenone sensitization with weekly scalp DPC. Each donor was an alopecia patient between 18 and 70 years of age who qualified for DPC. This CDR3 has 15 amino acids. The V end lost 7 bases, the J end lost 6 bases, and 19 bases lay between the germline ends. Germline CDR1 reads PRHDT; CDR2 reads FYEKMQ (reference sequence). In the library, unique molecular identifiers were attached to individual cDNA molecules. In TCRdb, the RACE reads were re-called with MiXCR into one record per CDR3 protein. The data show about 84,000 distinct CDR3 sequences, 9.5% to 14% seen once. This clonotype was seen at least ten times.

The clonotype originates from a woman between 45 and 60 years old with alopecia areata. Some clones in this sample may be carry-over from other donors' samples. The J gene is TRBJ2-4, the V gene TRBV13; D is uncertain. The sample here was whole blood, taken in connection with sensitization to the hapten diphenylcyclopropenone (DPC). CDR3 sequence reads: CASINPSDLVNIQYF. The CDR3 DNA reads as TGTGCCAGCATCAATCCTAGTGATCTCGTAAACATTCAGTACTTC. Based on the CDR3 plus reference TRBV13 and TRBJ2-4, the full variable domain is AAGVIQSPRHLIKEKRETATLKCYPIPRHDTVYWYQQGPGQDPQFLISFYEKMQSDKGSIPDRFSAQQFSDYHSELNMSSLELGDSALYFCASINPSDLVNIQYFGAGTRLSVL.